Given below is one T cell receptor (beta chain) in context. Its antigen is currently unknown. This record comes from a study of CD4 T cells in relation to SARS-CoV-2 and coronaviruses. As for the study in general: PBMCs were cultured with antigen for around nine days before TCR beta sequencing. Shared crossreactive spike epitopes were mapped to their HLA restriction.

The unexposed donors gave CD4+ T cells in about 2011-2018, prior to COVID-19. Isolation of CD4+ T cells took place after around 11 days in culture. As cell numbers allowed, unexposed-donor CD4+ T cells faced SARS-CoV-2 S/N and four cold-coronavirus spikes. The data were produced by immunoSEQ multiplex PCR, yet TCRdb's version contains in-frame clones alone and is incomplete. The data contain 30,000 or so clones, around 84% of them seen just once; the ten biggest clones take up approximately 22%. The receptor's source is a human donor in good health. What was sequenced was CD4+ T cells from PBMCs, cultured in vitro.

The CDR3 region is CASTPSPGTGENSGNTIYF. As DNA, the CDR3 is TGTGCCAGCACCCCTAGTCCCGGGACAGGGGAAAACTCTGGAAACACCATATATTTT. The J gene is TRBJ1-3, the V gene TRBV28; 10 bases are a match to TRBD1. The CDR3 consists of 19 residues. Trimming at V came to 7 bases and at J to 0 bases, leaving 15 bases not matched to a gene. Germline values: CDR1 MDHEN, CDR2 SYDVKM. Together with reference TRBV28 and TRBJ1-3, the CDR3 gives the full variable domain: DVKVTQSSRYLVKRTGEKVFLECVQDMDHENMFWYRQDPGLGLRLIYFSYDVKMKEKGDIPEGYSVSREKKERFSLILESASTNQTSMYLCASTPSPGTGENSGNTIYFGEGSWLTVV.